This T cell receptor (beta chain) is drawn from a study of blood T cell repertoires in COVID-19. Study at large: From the United States, Italy and Spain came samples of acute and convalescent COVID-19. T cells, B-cell-depleted T cells, or PBMCs provided the cDNA or gDNA that served as material.

Only one count was recorded for this clone. In the original processing: Cell counts per sample came from amplifying reference gene primers. Libraries were prepared by immunoSEQ multiplex PCR; TCRdb keeps only in-frame clonotypes and omits some of them. The V and J calls and the clone size are those of that table, but D and trimming were determined from the DNA. The data show more than 50,000 clones, around four fifths seen once. Germline V gene sequence: CDR1 MNHEY, CDR2 SMNVEV (reference sequence). Unmatched junction bases numbered 10, after V lost 8 bases and J lost 6 bases. CDR3 length: 14 residues.

The J gene is TRBJ2-7, the V gene TRBV27; 10 bases are shared with TRBD2. Sequenced sample: peripheral blood. This receptor was identified in a human donor in a cohort sampled during active COVID-19. CDR3 in amino acids: CASGAGGTRSEQYF. The DNA of the CDR3 is TGTGCCAGCGGAGCGGGAGGGACTCGCTCCGAGCAGTACTTC.